This T cell receptor beta chain came from a study of T cells in Graves' hyperthyroidism and ophthalmopathy. Amplified TCR beta CDR3 regions came from RNA transcripts. Initially, a first-round RT-PCR of the TCR CDR3 employed the HTBI primer set. TCRdb reprocessed the multiplex PCR reads with MiXCR, giving one entry per CDR3 protein. The table has about 380,000 distinct CDR3 sequences, approximately 15% seen once. Looked up from germline, CDR1 is DFQATT and CDR2 is SNEGSKA (reference sequence). The V end lost 4 bases, the J end lost 4 bases, and 18 bases lay between the germline ends. This CDR3 has 15 amino acids.

This sequence originates from a man in his thirties or forties with Graves' hyperthyroidism that later progressed to Graves' ophthalmopathy. The sequenced sample consisted of blood. The chain links TRBV20-1 to TRBJ2-3; maybe TRBD2 (6 bases). The CDR3 DNA follows: TGCAGTGCTATAAGGACGGGGACTGGGGCAGATACGCAGTATTTT. Its translation is CSAIRTGTGADTQYF.